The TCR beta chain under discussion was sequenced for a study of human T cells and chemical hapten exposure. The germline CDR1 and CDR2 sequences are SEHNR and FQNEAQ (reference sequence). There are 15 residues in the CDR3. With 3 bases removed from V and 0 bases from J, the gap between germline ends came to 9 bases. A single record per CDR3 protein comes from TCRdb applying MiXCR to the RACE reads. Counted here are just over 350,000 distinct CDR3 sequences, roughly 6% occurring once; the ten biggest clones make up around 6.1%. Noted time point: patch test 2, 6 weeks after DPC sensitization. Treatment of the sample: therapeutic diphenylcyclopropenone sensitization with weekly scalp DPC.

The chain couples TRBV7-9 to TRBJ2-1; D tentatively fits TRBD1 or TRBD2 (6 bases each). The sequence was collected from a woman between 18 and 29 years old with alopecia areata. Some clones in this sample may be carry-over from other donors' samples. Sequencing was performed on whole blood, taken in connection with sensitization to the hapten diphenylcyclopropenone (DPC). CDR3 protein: CASSLRGASYNEQFF. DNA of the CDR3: TGTGCCAGCAGCTTGAGGGGGGCCTCCTACAATGAGCAGTTCTTC. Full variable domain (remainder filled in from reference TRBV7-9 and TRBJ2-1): DTGVSQNPRHKITKRGQNVTFRCDPISEHNRLYWYRQTLGQGPEFLTYFQNEAQLEKSRLLSDRFSAERPKGSFSTLEIQRTEQGDSAMYLCASSLRGASYNEQFFGPGTRLTVL.